Listed below are T cell receptor beta chains from one sample, sequenced in a study of patients and donors after allogeneic stem cell transplantation. TCRdb reprocessed the RT-PCR reads with MiXCR, giving one entry per CDR3 protein. The sample gives about a million distinct CDR3 sequences, about a sixth of which show up once; 5% to 6.5% is in the top ten. Sequenced sample: blood, either unsorted or a sorted T cell fraction (not recorded which). Receptors were obtained from a human donor who was either an allogeneic HSCT recipient or a stem cell or donor lymphocyte infusion donor (not recorded which). It is not recorded whose cells these are; they may come from a transplant donor. CDR3s include the opening cysteine and the closing phenylalanine or tryptophan. The order of the fields is CDR3 length, V gene, D gene, J gene, clone size, CDR3 protein, CDR3 DNA. D genes are given only for firm matches. Clone size appears in some rows only: once, few, many, or a class for an expanded clone.

>13|TRBV20-1|NA|TRBJ1-1|few
CSAGDSMNTEAFF
TGCAGTGCTGGTGACAGCATGAACACTGAAGCTTTCTTT
>13|TRBV27|TRBD2|TRBJ2-1|few
CACRGGSYNEQFF
TGTGCCTGCCGGGGGGGATCCTACAATGAGCAGTTCTTC
>14|TRBV28|TRBD1|TRBJ2-7|few
CASSPGTGGGKQYF
TGTGCCAGCAGCCCCGGGACAGGGGGAGGAAAGCAGTACTTC
>15|TRBV5-4|NA|TRBJ2-7|few
CASSAFGGRDYEQYF
TGTGCCAGCAGCGCGTTCGGGGGGCGCGACTACGAGCAGTACTTC
>16|TRBV5-5|NA|TRBJ2-2|NA
CASSFLAHRAPGELFF
TGTGCCAGCAGCTTCCTGGCGCATCGGGCGCCCGGGGAGCTGTTTTTT
>14|TRBV7-9|NA|TRBJ1-5|many
CASSPDISNQPQHF
TGTGCCAGCAGCCCGGACATTAGCAATCAGCCCCAGCATTTT
>18|TRBV4-1|TRBD2|TRBJ2-5|many
CASSQDRGLAGERETQYF
TGCGCCAGCAGCCAAGATCGAGGACTAGCGGGAGAGCGGGAGACCCAGTACTTC
>11|TRBV2|NA|TRBJ2-5|few
CASRMAETQYF
TGTGCCAGCAGGATGGCGGAGACCCAGTACTTC
>13|TRBV10-3|TRBD1|TRBJ2-7|NA
CAISWDRSYEQYF
TGTGCCATCAGCTGGGACAGATCCTACGAGCAGTACTTC
>14|TRBV7-2|TRBD1|TRBJ1-4|many
CASSLGRGREKLFF
TGCGCCAGCAGCTTGGGCAGGGGGCGTGAAAAACTGTTTTTT
>15|TRBV5-6|NA|TRBJ1-1|NA
CASSLDRGVDTEAFF
TGTGCCAGCAGCTTGGATAGGGGGGTGGACACTGAAGCTTTCTTT
>14|TRBV29-1|TRBD1|TRBJ2-7|NA
CSVSRDRASYEQYF
TGCAGCGTTAGCCGGGACAGGGCTTCCTACGAGCAGTACTTC
>14|TRBV6-5|NA|TRBJ1-1|few
CASSYGEKMAEAFF
TGTGCCAGCAGTTACGGGGAGAAGATGGCTGAAGCTTTCTTT
>14|TRBV9|NA|TRBJ2-1|many
CASNFSPGHNEQFF
TGTGCCAGCAATTTTTCCCCCGGGCACAATGAGCAGTTCTTC
>11|TRBV29-1|TRBD1|TRBJ2-1|many
CSVGDRDEQFF
TGCAGCGTTGGTGACAGGGATGAGCAGTTCTTC
>16|TRBV4-3|TRBD2|TRBJ2-7|few
CASSQDNSGGGYEQYF
TGCGCCAGCAGCCAAGATAACAGCGGGGGGGGCTACGAGCAGTACTTC
>14|TRBV12-3/TRBV12-4|NA|TRBJ1-5|few
CASSFRDRNQPQHF
TGTGCCAGCAGTTTTCGGGACCGCAATCAGCCCCAGCATTTT
>19|TRBV4-2|TRBD2|TRBJ2-3|NA
CASSQDNPAGGPRKDTQYF
TGTGCCAGCAGCCAAGATAACCCAGCGGGGGGCCCTAGGAAAGATACGCAGTATTTT
>15|TRBV2|NA|TRBJ2-7|few
CASSERRGILGEQYF
TGTGCCAGCAGTGAACGTCGAGGGATCCTGGGCGAGCAGTACTTC
>15|TRBV12-3/TRBV12-4|NA|TRBJ1-1|NA
CASKRTDRGNTEAFF
TGTGCCAGCAAACGTACCGACCGGGGGAACACTGAAGCTTTCTTT
>15|TRBV12-3/TRBV12-4|NA|TRBJ2-7|few
CASSPNIQGYGEQYF
TGTGCCAGCAGTCCTAACATCCAGGGGTATGGCGAGCAGTACTTC
>16|TRBV20-1|NA|TRBJ1-6|NA
CSAKVPISVDNSPLHF
TGCAGTGCTAAAGTCCCCATCTCGGTAGATAATTCACCCCTCCACTTT
>14|TRBV4-3|NA|TRBJ2-2|NA
CASSPSRGFGELFF
TGCGCCAGCAGCCCTAGTCGGGGTTTTGGGGAGCTGTTTTTT
>18|TRBV15|NA|TRBJ2-3|few
CATSRDQGHVVSTDTQYF
TGTGCCACCAGCAGAGATCAGGGACACGTCGTAAGCACAGATACGCAGTATTTT
>17|TRBV4-3|NA|TRBJ2-3|NA
CASSQRPAASSTDTQYF
TGCGCCAGCAGCCAAAGGCCGGCGGCCTCTAGCACAGATACGCAGTATTTT
>18|TRBV12-3/TRBV12-4|TRBD2|TRBJ2-3|few
CASRPSGRAPMTTDTQYF
TGTGCCAGCAGACCTAGCGGGAGGGCCCCAATGACCACAGATACGCAGTATTTT
>13|TRBV7-9|NA|TRBJ1-2|NA
CASTLGNPYGYTF
TGTGCCAGCACCCTTGGGAACCCCTATGGCTACACCTTC
>12|TRBV11-3|NA|TRBJ2-7|NA
CASGKTSYEQYF
TGTGCCAGCGGAAAAACCAGCTACGAGCAGTACTTC
>15|TRBV5-6|TRBD1|TRBJ2-7|once
CASRYRDRDSLEQYF
TGTGCCAGCAGGTACCGGGACAGGGACTCCCTCGAGCAGTACTTC
>14|TRBV14|NA|TRBJ1-6|few
CASSQDTSNSPLHF
TGTGCCAGCAGCCAAGATACTTCAAATTCACCCCTCCACTTT